A selection of T cell receptor beta chains follows, all from one sample in a study of blood T cell repertoires in COVID-19. Measured with immunoSEQ multiplex PCR; TCRdb has only the in-frame clones, and not every one. The sample contains approximately 30,000 clones, roughly 85% of which appear only once. Sequenced: peripheral blood. These receptors all come from a human donor in a cohort sampled during active COVID-19. Each CDR3 is given with its conserved first and last residue. A D gene is named only where the DNA matches it firmly. Not all rows give a size; the values are once, few, many and, for expanded clones, a class.

length: 14
V: TRBV3-1/TRBV3-2
size: NA
D: NA
J: TRBJ2-5
CDR3: CASSQAGAEETQYF
DNA: TGTGCCAGCAGCCAAGCAGGGGCCGAAGAGACCCAGTACTTC

length: 14
V: TRBV4-1
size: NA
D: NA
J: TRBJ2-5
CDR3: CASSQGQWQETQYF
DNA: TGCGCCAGCAGCCAAGGGCAGTGGCAAGAGACCCAGTACTTC

length: 14
V: TRBV20-1
size: NA
D: TRBD1
J: TRBJ2-1
CDR3: CSASKGQGYNEQFF
DNA: TGCAGTGCTAGTAAGGGACAGGGCTACAATGAGCAGTTCTTC

length: 15
V: TRBV5-4
size: NA
D: TRBD2
J: TRBJ2-7
CDR3: CASSLAGGPAGEQYF
DNA: TGTGCCAGCAGCCTGGCGGGGGGGCCAGCGGGGGAGCAGTACTTC

length: 15
V: TRBV19
size: NA
D: NA
J: TRBJ1-5
CDR3: CASSIGRGGNQPQHF
DNA: TGTGCCAGTAGTATAGGCAGGGGAGGCAATCAGCCCCAGCATTTT

length: 16
V: TRBV10-3
size: NA
D: TRBD2
J: TRBJ2-3
CDR3: CAIRDPSGSGSDTQYF
DNA: TGTGCCATCAGGGACCCCAGCGGGAGCGGGTCAGATACGCAGTATTTT

length: 15
V: TRBV7-2
size: NA
D: TRBD2
J: TRBJ2-1
CDR3: CASSLSGSSYNEQFF
DNA: TGTGCCAGCAGCCTCAGCGGGAGCTCCTACAATGAGCAGTTCTTC

length: 15
V: TRBV3-1/TRBV3-2
size: NA
D: NA
J: TRBJ2-7
CDR3: CASSQEQGKGHEQYF
DNA: TGTGCCAGCAGCCAAGAACAGGGTAAAGGCCACGAGCAGTACTTC

length: 14
V: TRBV5-4
size: NA
D: TRBD2
J: TRBJ2-5
CDR3: CASSSRAGQETQYF
DNA: TGTGCCAGCAGCTCCCGAGCGGGGCAAGAGACCCAGTACTTC

length: 14
V: TRBV21-1
size: NA
D: NA
J: TRBJ2-7
CDR3: CASSRGDRNYEQYF
DNA: TGTGCCAGCAGCAGGGGGGACAGGAACTACGAGCAGTACTTC

length: 16
V: TRBV7-8
size: NA
D: TRBD2
J: TRBJ2-1
CDR3: CASSLAGLADYNEQFF
DNA: TGTGCCAGCAGCTTAGCGGGACTAGCGGACTACAATGAGCAGTTCTTC

length: 16
V: TRBV14
size: NA
D: TRBD1
J: TRBJ2-2
CDR3: CASSQGQGPNTGELFF
DNA: TGTGCCAGCAGCCAAGGACAGGGGCCTAACACCGGGGAGCTGTTTTTT

length: 15
V: TRBV5-1
size: medium-sized
D: NA
J: TRBJ2-2
CDR3: CASSPLDRNTGELFF
DNA: TGCGCCAGCAGTCCCCTGGACAGAAACACCGGGGAGCTGTTTTTT

length: 12
V: TRBV10-3
size: NA
D: NA
J: TRBJ2-3
CDR3: CAIKGDTDTQYF
DNA: TGTGCCATCAAGGGAGACACAGATACGCAGTATTTT

length: 15
V: TRBV10-2
size: NA
D: NA
J: TRBJ2-5
CDR3: CASSEGGTEEETQYF
DNA: TGCGCCAGCAGTGAGGGAGGGACAGAAGAAGAGACCCAGTACTTC

length: 20
V: TRBV6-6
size: NA
D: TRBD2
J: TRBJ2-3
CDR3: CASSPRSFGETSGNTDTQYF
DNA: TGTGCCAGCAGTCCGCGATCGTTTGGAGAGACTAGCGGTAACACAGATACGCAGTATTTT

length: 14
V: TRBV10-3
size: NA
D: NA
J: TRBJ1-5
CDR3: CAISESEGNQPQHF
DNA: TGTGCCATCAGTGAGTCGGAGGGTAATCAGCCCCAGCATTTT

length: 15
V: TRBV13
size: NA
D: NA
J: TRBJ2-2
CDR3: CASSTGTWNTGELFF
DNA: TGTGCCAGCAGCACCGGGACTTGGAACACCGGGGAGCTGTTTTTT

length: 16
V: TRBV5-1
size: NA
D: TRBD2
J: TRBJ2-5
CDR3: CASSRGTSGIQETQYF
DNA: TGCGCCAGCAGCCGGGGGACTAGCGGCATCCAAGAGACCCAGTACTTC

length: 14
V: TRBV15
size: NA
D: TRBD2
J: TRBJ2-1
CDR3: CATSRDMSGRPLFF
DNA: TGTGCCACCAGCAGAGATATGAGCGGGAGACCGTTGTTCTTC

length: 16
V: TRBV7-9
size: NA
D: TRBD2
J: TRBJ2-1
CDR3: CASSLGGGSRYNEQFF
DNA: TGTGCCAGCAGCTTAGGGGGCGGGAGTAGGTACAATGAGCAGTTCTTC

length: 12
V: TRBV5-4
size: NA
D: NA
J: TRBJ2-5
CDR3: CASSLDLETQYF
DNA: TGTGCCAGCAGCTTGGATCTGGAGACCCAGTACTTC

length: 14
V: TRBV7-8
size: NA
D: NA
J: TRBJ2-3
CDR3: CASSQGTYTNTQYF
DNA: TGTGCCAGCAGCCAAGGGACTTATACTAATACGCAGTATTTT

length: 15
V: TRBV25-1
size: once
D: NA
J: TRBJ2-1
CDR3: CASRPQGAQYNEQFF
DNA: TGTGCCAGCAGACCCCAAGGGGCGCAATACAATGAGCAGTTCTTC

length: 14
V: TRBV5-1
size: NA
D: NA
J: TRBJ2-3
CDR3: CASSAGDSTDTQYF
DNA: TGCGCCAGCAGCGCCGGGGATAGCACAGATACGCAGTATTTT

length: 15
V: TRBV4-1
size: NA
D: TRBD1
J: TRBJ1-5
CDR3: CASSQDRQGVQPQHF
DNA: TGCGCCAGCAGCCAAGATAGACAGGGAGTTCAGCCCCAGCATTTT

length: 15
V: TRBV11-3
size: NA
D: NA
J: TRBJ2-2
CDR3: CASSSGVMNTGELFF
DNA: TGTGCCAGCAGCTCAGGGGTCATGAACACCGGGGAGCTGTTTTTT

length: 10
V: TRBV20-1
size: NA
D: NA
J: TRBJ1-4
CDR3: CSARDNELFF
DNA: TGCAGTGCTAGAGATAATGAACTGTTTTTT

length: 14
V: TRBV6-2/TRBV6-3
size: NA
D: NA
J: TRBJ2-7
CDR3: CASSPRTADYEQYF
DNA: TGTGCCAGCAGTCCACGGACAGCTGACTACGAGCAGTACTTC

length: 11
V: TRBV7-9
size: NA
D: NA
J: TRBJ2-7
CDR3: CASSFDRAKYF
DNA: TGTGCCAGCAGCTTCGACAGAGCCAAGTACTTC

length: 14
V: TRBV2
size: NA
D: TRBD2
J: TRBJ2-7
CDR3: CASSPGLAGAEQYF
DNA: TGTGCCAGCAGTCCGGGACTAGCGGGGGCCGAGCAGTACTTC

length: 15
V: TRBV19
size: NA
D: NA
J: TRBJ1-2
CDR3: CASTERPYLNYGYTF
DNA: TGTGCCAGTACGGAGCGACCGTATCTCAACTATGGCTACACCTTC

length: 16
V: TRBV14
size: NA
D: NA
J: TRBJ1-1
CDR3: CASSQGQGNMNTEAFF
DNA: TGTGCCAGCAGCCAAGGGCAGGGCAACATGAACACTGAAGCTTTCTTT